This T cell receptor (beta chain) is drawn from a study of cytomegalovirus exposure and HLA in healthy donors. Study conclusions and caveats: Association with HLA alleles at 0.05 false discovery rate was found for some 18,000 TCR beta sequences in a later analysis. Across HLA loci, a later analysis found differing TCR association rates, with DRB1 most and HLA-C fewest. Among TCR sequences, most were rare, though some public TCRs appeared in many donors.

Amplification used 60 Vbeta primers and 13 Jbeta primers. The table came from immunoSEQ multiplex PCR; TCRdb's copy has only in-frame clones and leaves some out. This table holds about 190,000 clones, around 85% found once. About this clone itself: Its antigen remains unidentified.

The CDR3 contains 15 residues. Germline CDR1 reads SEHNR; CDR2 reads FQNEAQ (reference sequence). Trimming removed 5 bases from V and 6 bases from J, with 17 bases in between. Healthy donors of bone marrow made up the group. What was sequenced was PBMCs. This TCR came from a boy aged 2 to 10 in good health and CMV-seronegative. V is TRBV7-9 and J is TRBJ2-4; TRBD2 might be the D (6 bases). The DNA for the CDR3 is TGTGCCAGCAGCCCCGGATACCTCGGGGGAAACATTCAGTACTTC. Translating gives CASSPGYLGGNIQYF. The whole variable domain, remainder taken from reference TRBV7-9 and TRBJ2-4, is DTGVSQNPRHKITKRGQNVTFRCDPISEHNRLYWYRQTLGQGPEFLTYFQNEAQLEKSRLLSDRFSAERPKGSFSTLEIQRTEQGDSAMYLCASSPGYLGGNIQYFGAGTRLSVL.